This TCR beta chain emerged from a study of vaccination effects on CD4 cells after COVID-19. Antigen-specific CD4+ T cells were expanded (with viral peptide pools) by the ViraFEST assay ahead of sequencing. Isolation of CD4+ T cells took place after 10 to 11 days of culture. In the vaccine recipients, nucleocapsid antibodies were negative and there was no prior SARS-CoV-2 infection. Both day 3 and day 7 saw half the medium replaced with IL-2 medium. Turning to this clone: The target antigen is unknown.

Clones were sequenced by immunoSEQ multiplex PCR, and TCRdb holds only the in-frame ones, with some missing. Among about 71,000 clones listed, 80% were seen once. V was shortened by 8 bases and J by 2 bases, with 8 bases between the two germline ends. This CDR3 spans 12 amino acids. CDR1 MNHEY and CDR2 SVGAGI come from the germline V gene. The specimen comprised CD4+ T cells from PBMCs cultured with SARS-CoV-2 spike peptides, sampled before COVID-19 vaccination. The TCR sequence derives from a human donor who received a COVID-19 vaccine. The chain joins TRBV6-5 to TRBJ2-3; no clear D gene. The CDR3 loop reads CASANTTDTQYF. The DNA for the CDR3 is TGTGCCAGCGCAAACACCACAGATACGCAGTATTTT.